A single sample gave rise to the 6 T cell receptor beta chains below, sequenced in a study of blood T cell repertoires in COVID-19. The repertoire was sequenced with immunoSEQ multiplex PCR; TCRdb's copy has only in-frame clones and lacks some. The profile shows about 250,000 clones, approximately 85% of them singletons. Source material: PBMCs or T cells enriched from blood (not recorded which). The receptors stem from a woman in her twenties or thirties who had recovered from COVID-19.

J is TRBJ2-1 and V is TRBV7-9; D perhaps matches TRBD2 (6 bases). The CDR3 loop spans 16 amino acids. The germline V gene encodes CDR1 SEHNR and CDR2 FQNEAQ (reference sequence). The V gene lost 5 bases and the J gene lost 7 bases, with 21 bases spanning the gap. CDR3 sequence (DNA): TGTGCCAGCAGCCACCCCCCCGGGACTTACGAAAATGAGCAGTTCTTC. Its translation: CASSHPPGTYENEQFF.

The chain combines TRBV3-1 (or the pseudogene TRBV3-2) with TRBJ1-2; 11 bases map to TRBD1. The junction had 0 bases not matched to a gene; V was cut back by 1 base and J by 8 bases. The CDR3 has 13 residues. Germline V gene sequence: CDR1 LGHDT, CDR2 YNNKEL (reference sequence). The CDR3 loop reads CASSQGTGGGYTF. DNA of the CDR3: TGTGCCAGCAGCCAAGGGACAGGGGGCGGCTACACCTTC.

This clone occurred a few times. The chain employs TRBV7-2 and TRBJ1-3; the D is unclear. Germline V gene sequence: CDR1 SGHTA, CDR2 FQGNSA. V was shortened by 4 bases and J by 0 bases, with 7 bases between the two germline ends. CDR3 length equals 14 residues. CDR3 sequence reads: CASSSRYSGNTIYF. The CDR3 nucleotides read TGTGCCAGCAGCTCTCGGTACTCTGGAAACACCATATATTTT.

The genes are TRBV27 and TRBJ2-7, with 9 bases lining up with TRBD2. V lost 8 bases to trimming and J lost 7 bases; unmatched junction nucleotides: 12. In germline, CDR1 is MNHEY, CDR2 SMNVEV (reference sequence). This CDR3 region has 14 residues. Here the CDR3 reads CASSRLAAGGEQYF. CDR3 coding DNA: TGTGCCAGCTCAAGACTAGCGGCCGGAGGGGAGCAGTACTTC.

The chain recombines TRBV2 with TRBJ2-7; TRBD1 matches 10 bases. The length of the CDR3 is 14 residues. Germline CDR1 SNHLY, CDR2 FYNNEI. Losses at the gene ends were 6 bases for V and 6 bases for J; bases not matched to a gene: 8. The CDR3 here is CASRKDRGQPEQYF. CDR3 coding DNA: TGTGCCAGCAGGAAAGACAGGGGGCAACCCGAGCAGTACTTC.

J is TRBJ2-1 and V is TRBV2, with 8 nucleotides matching TRBD2. CDR1 is SNHLY and CDR2 is FYNNEI in the germline V gene. The CDR3 is made up of 14 amino acids. V trimming: 5 bases; J trimming: 6 bases; junction bases outside the gene matches: 6. In DNA, the CDR3 is TGTGCCAGCAGTTTAAGCGGGGGTAGCAATGAGCAGTTCTTC. Protein product: CASSLSGGSNEQFF.